Following are 14 T cell receptor beta chains from one sample sequenced in a study of OX40 agonist ivuxolimab in advanced cancers. Library method: the immunoSEQ multiplex PCR assay. TCRdb re-hosts the immuneACCESS table, in-frame sequences only. Its copies lack some clones; in the studies checked, an unresolved V gene accounts for under half of them, and the cause for the rest is not known. The sample table contains roughly 28,000 clones; only one count was recorded for more than 75% of them. The ten most abundant clones make up 28% of the sample. This material consisted of CD4+ or CD8+ T cells sorted from blood, taken in a trial of the OX40 agonist ivuxolimab. Receptor source: an adult with an advanced solid tumor such as melanoma, head and neck, liver or kidney cancer.

This chain connects TRBV14 to TRBJ2-3, with no clear D. Germline-derived CDR1 and CDR2 are SGHDN and FVKESK. The CDR3 is 14 residues long. The ends were cut back, 4 bases at V and 3 bases at J, with 11 bases in the middle. CDR3 protein: CASSPRVYTDTQYF. Written as DNA, the CDR3 is TGTGCCAGCAGCCCCCGGGTATATACAGATACGCAGTATTTT.

This rearrangement joins TRBV27 to TRBJ2-3, with D possibly TRBD2 on 5 matching bases. This CDR3 spans 16 amino acids. Trimming removed 5 bases at V and 3 bases at J, with 18 bases between. Looked up from germline, CDR1 is MNHEY and CDR2 is SMNVEV (reference sequence). CDR3 loop: CASSTPLLRGTDTQYF. CDR3 nucleotides: TGTGCCAGCAGTACCCCCCTCTTGCGAGGGACAGATACGCAGTATTTT.

The rearrangement links TRBV5-4 to TRBJ2-1; D ambiguous. The germline V and J ends were trimmed by 3 bases and 8 bases, with 18 bases remaining between them. Looked up from germline, CDR1 is SGHNT and CDR2 is YYREEE (reference sequence). This CDR3 region has 15 residues. CDR3 sequence reads: CASSSLDATYYEQFF. CDR3 bases: TGTGCCAGCAGCTCCCTAGACGCCACTTACTATGAGCAGTTCTTC.

V and J are TRBV13 and TRBJ2-5; 9 nucleotides match TRBD2. V shed 1 base, J shed 7 bases, and the junction held 10 bases outside the gene matches. The CDR3 spans 16 residues. The V gene's germline CDR1 is PRHDT and CDR2 FYEKMQ (reference sequence). The CDR3 nucleotides are TGTGCCAGCAGCTTAGTCGGACTAGCGAGCCGGGGGACCCAGTACTTC. Translation gives CASSLVGLASRGTQYF.

The chain joins TRBV27 to TRBJ2-5, with D possibly matching TRBD2 (6 bases). Germline V lookup: CDR1 MNHEY, CDR2 SMNVEV (reference sequence). V was shortened by 2 bases and J by 4 bases, with 8 bases between the two germline ends. CDR3 length equals 13 residues. The CDR3 DNA reads TGTGCCAGCAGTTTACAGGGAGGAGAGACCCAGTACTTC. It yields the protein CASSLQGGETQYF.

V and J are TRBV7-9 and TRBJ2-2; D may be TRBD1 (7 bases). Germline lookup yields CDR1 SEHNR and CDR2 FQNEAQ (reference sequence). V gave up 3 bases and J gave up 5 bases, with 16 bases separating them. CDR3 length: 16 residues. The CDR3 protein is CASSLEGAPLTGELFF. Here the CDR3 DNA reads TGTGCCAGCAGCTTGGAGGGGGCACCCTTAACCGGGGAGCTGTTTTTT.

This clone occurred once. The V and J genes are TRBV9 and TRBJ2-1, with TRBD2 as a possible D gene (7 bases). The germline V and J ends were trimmed by 4 bases and 10 bases, with 27 bases remaining between them. The CDR3 has 17 amino acids. Per germline, CDR1 SGDLS and CDR2 YYNGEE. The CDR3 here is CASSPLSQLGGPGEQFF. CDR3 nucleotide sequence: TGTGCCAGCAGCCCTCTCTCTCAGCTGGGGGGGCCTGGCGAGCAGTTCTTC.

The chain has TRBV6-1 and TRBJ1-2; D gene unclear. This CDR3 region has 11 residues. V lost 2 bases and J lost 8, with 6 bases in between. Germline lookup yields CDR1 MNHNS and CDR2 SASEGT. The DNA for the CDR3 is TGTGCCAGCAGTGAAAACTGGGGCTACACCTTC. Its protein is CASSENWGYTF.

V is TRBV15 and J is TRBJ1-3, with 7 positions matching TRBD1. V lost 3 bases and J lost 1; bases outside the gene matches: 6. CDR3 length equals 16 residues. CDR1 and CDR2 from the germline V gene are LNHNV and YYDKDF (reference sequence). The CDR3 DNA reads as TGTGCCACCAGCAGTGCTACAGGGGAGTCTGGAAACACCATATATTTT. It codes for CATSSATGESGNTIYF.

The V call is TRBV5-1, the J call TRBJ1-2; 9 bases align to TRBD1. V was pared by 3 bases and J by 3 bases, with 6 bases of the junction left unmatched. The CDR3 covers 15 residues. The germline V gene encodes CDR1 SGHRS and CDR2 YFSETQ. The CDR3: CASSSPGQGHYGYTF. The CDR3 nucleotides are TGCGCCAGCAGCTCACCGGGACAGGGACACTATGGCTACACCTTC.

V usage is TRBV9 and J usage is TRBJ2-1, with TRBD1 identical over 7 bases. Trimming removed 0 bases from V and 6 bases from J; junction bases left unmatched: 3. The CDR3 runs 14 residues. Germline CDR1 reads SGDLS; CDR2 reads YYNGEE. The CDR3 reads CASSVAPGGNEQFF. CDR3 sequence (DNA): TGTGCCAGCAGCGTAGCTCCAGGGGGCAATGAGCAGTTCTTC.

The V call is TRBV15, the J call TRBJ1-2, with D possibly matching TRBD1 (5 bases). Trimming took 0 bases from V and 5 from J, leaving 7 bases between them. The germline gives CDR1 LNHNV, CDR2 YYDKDF (reference sequence). The CDR3 is made up of 13 amino acids. The CDR3 sequence: CATSRDGGYGYTF. DNA for the CDR3: TGTGCCACCAGCAGAGATGGGGGTTATGGCTACACCTTC.

The rearrangement uses TRBV10-3 and TRBJ1-4; TRBD1 agrees at 9 bases. Per germline, CDR1 ENHRY and CDR2 SYGVKD. The CDR3 has 16 amino acids. V shed 3 bases, J shed 8 bases, and the junction held 10 bases outside the gene matches. CDR3 region: CAISDAKTGGVEKLFF. DNA for the CDR3: TGTGCCATCAGTGATGCTAAGACAGGGGGAGTCGAAAAACTGTTTTTT.

The chain employs TRBV27 and TRBJ2-7; the D gene is possibly TRBD1 (6 bases). The CDR3 sequence is 14 residues long. CDR1 and CDR2 (germline): MNHEY, SMNVEV (reference sequence). V gave up 4 bases and J gave up 1 base, with 11 bases separating them. The CDR3 reads CASSSDSNSYEQYF. CDR3 coding DNA: TGTGCCAGCAGTTCGGACAGTAATTCCTACGAGCAGTACTTC.